Following are 29 T cell receptor beta chains from one sample sequenced in a study of blood T cell repertoires in COVID-19 (dated by TCRdb to about 2020). The library was generated by the immunoSEQ multiplex PCR assay. Here the immuneACCESS table is served through TCRdb, limited to in-frame sequences with V and J called. Missing clones are a known gap in these copies; in checked studies unresolved V genes cover under half, and the rest lacks a known reason. The sample includes 300,000 to 450,000 clones, with around 92% observed a single time. The ten largest clones add up to around 3% of the sample. The sequenced sample was peripheral blood. All receptors derive from a woman in her twenties or thirties with COVID-19, enrolled during active disease.

This rearrangement joins TRBV4-1 to TRBJ1-3; 10 nucleotides align to TRBD1. The CDR3 sequence is 15 residues long. With 4 bases clipped from V and 2 bases from J, the junction kept 2 bases outside the gene matches. Germline CDR1 MGHRA, CDR2 YSYEKL. Here the CDR3 DNA reads TGCGCCAGCAGCCTGGGACAGGGGCCTGGAAACACCATATATTTT. Amino acids: CASSLGQGPGNTIYF.

Only one count was recorded for this clone. The chain joins TRBV7-6 to TRBJ2-1; possible D gene TRBD1, 6 bases. CDR3 length: 15 residues. In germline, CDR1 is SGHVS, CDR2 FNYEAQ. V lost 3 bases and J lost 6, with 15 bases in between. CDR3 protein: CASSLGAGVSNEQFF. The CDR3 nucleotides read TGTGCCAGCAGCTTGGGGGCTGGAGTCTCCAATGAGCAGTTCTTC. The full variable domain, with the rest looked up from reference TRBV7-6 and TRBJ2-1, is GAGVSQSPRYKVTKRGQDVALRCDPISGHVSLYWYRQALGQGPEFLTYFNYEAQQDKSGLPNDRFSAERPEGSISTLTIQRTEQRDSAMYRCASSLGAGVSNEQFFGPGTRLTVL.

In its sample, this clone was seen once. The chain joins TRBV6-6 to TRBJ2-7; 10 bases line up with TRBD1. Germline CDR1 is MNHNY and CDR2 is SVGAGI (reference sequence). The J segment lost 5 bases and the V segment lost 2 bases, leaving 6 bases of the junction unmatched. The CDR3 runs to 15 residues. CDR3 in amino acids: CASSYPGQGLDEQYF. The CDR3 coding sequence is TGTGCCAGCAGTTACCCGGGACAGGGGCTCGACGAGCAGTACTTC.

CDR3 DNA: TGTGCCGGGACGGGGGGGGTGAAAAGGGTCCTGACTTTC. Translation gives CAGTGGVKRVLTF. This chain connects TRBV2 to TRBJ2-6, with 8 bases that match TRBD2. The CDR3 contains 13 residues. V trimming: 11 bases; J trimming: 13 bases; junction bases outside the gene matches: 13. Germline V gene sequence: CDR1 SNHLY, CDR2 FYNNEI.

The chain employs TRBV27 and TRBJ2-1, with 11 bases aligning to TRBD2. Germline V lookup: CDR1 MNHEY, CDR2 SMNVEV (reference sequence). This CDR3 region has 16 residues. Unmatched junction bases numbered 9, after V lost 4 bases and J lost 7 bases. CDR3 sequence (DNA): TGTGCCAGCAGTTCCTTAGCGGGAGGGCCTAGTAATGAGCAGTTCTTC. Translation gives CASSSLAGGPSNEQFF.

The chain couples TRBV6-2 or TRBV6-3 to TRBJ1-2; unclear D gene. Germline CDR1 MNHEY, CDR2 SVGEGT. Trimming shortened V by 2 bases and J by 0 bases, and 10 bases separated the two germline ends. This CDR3 has 15 amino acids. The CDR3: CASSYQPVTNYGYTF. In DNA, the CDR3 is TGTGCCAGCAGTTACCAACCAGTTACTAACTATGGCTACACCTTC.

J is TRBJ2-2 and V is TRBV7-2; D is possibly TRBD2 (6 bases). Trimming stripped 5 bases from V and 6 bases from J, with 25 bases between. Per the germline V gene, CDR1 is SGHTA and CDR2 is FQGNSA. CDR3 length: 18 amino acids. CDR3 coding DNA: TGTGCCAGCAGCCCGGGAGATCTTGGGGGATTGGCGGCCGGGGAGCTGTTTTTT. As protein: CASSPGDLGGLAAGELFF. Looking up the rest from reference TRBV7-2 and TRBJ2-2 gives the full variable domain: GAGVSQSPSNKVTEKGKDVELRCDPISGHTALYWYRQSLGQGLEFLIYFQGNSAPDKSGLPSDRFSAERTGGSVSTLTIQRTQQEDSAVYLCASSPGDLGGLAAGELFFGEGSRLTVL.

The rearrangement uses TRBV9 and TRBJ2-6; 7 bases fit TRBD1. This CDR3 comprises 17 residues. In germline, CDR1 is SGDLS, CDR2 YYNGEE. V gave up 3 bases and J gave up 1 base; unmatched junction bases: 7. The CDR3 sequence is CASSGGTAESGANVLTF. The CDR3 DNA follows: TGTGCCAGCAGCGGTGGGACAGCGGAATCTGGGGCCAACGTCCTGACTTTC.

V is TRBV6-4 and J is TRBJ1-6; weak D call: TRBD1 (6 bases). The CDR3 is 14 amino acids. V was trimmed by 6 bases and J by 6 bases, leaving 12 bases between them. Germline assignment: CDR1 MRHNA and CDR2 SNTAGT. CDR3 in DNA: TGTGCCAGCAGCGCGGCGGGGGCTAATTCACCCCTCCACTTT. Protein sequence: CASSAAGANSPLHF.

This chain links TRBV3-1 (or the pseudogene TRBV3-2) with TRBJ2-7; weak D call: TRBD2 (6 bases). The CDR3 loop spans 15 amino acids. Germline V gene data show CDR1 as LGHDT and CDR2 as YNNKEL (reference sequence). Trimming shortened V by 2 bases and J by 2 bases, and 13 bases separated the two germline ends. CDR3 region: CASSQISGTTYEQYV. In nucleotides, the CDR3 is TGTGCCAGCAGCCAAATTAGCGGAACCACCTACGAGCAGTACGTC.

V usage is TRBV6-5 and J usage is TRBJ1-4; D gene unclear. The CDR3 totals 15 residues. Per germline, CDR1 MNHEY and CDR2 SVGAGI. V shed 6 bases and J shed 3 bases, with 14 bases lying between them. The chain's CDR3 is CASSPSGGANEKLFF. CDR3 bases: TGTGCCAGCAGCCCCTCCGGAGGAGCTAATGAAAAACTGTTTTTT.

This chain joins TRBV27 and TRBJ1-1, with 8 nucleotides matching TRBD1. The CDR3 is 15 residues long. V dropped 6 bases and J dropped 1; count of bases not matched to a gene: 7. The germline V gene encodes CDR1 MNHEY and CDR2 SMNVEV (reference sequence). CDR3 region: CASRTQGAGNTEAFF. CDR3 bases: TGTGCCAGCAGGACTCAGGGGGCTGGGAACACTGAAGCTTTCTTT.

The V and J genes are TRBV7-6 and TRBJ2-5; TRBD1 aligns across 11 bases. CDR1 and CDR2 from the germline V gene are SGHVS and FNYEAQ. Trimming took 5 bases from V and 2 from J; bases not matched to a gene: 4. This CDR3 has 15 amino acids. The CDR3 sequence is CASSMDRGLQETQYF. CDR3 nucleotide sequence: TGTGCCAGCAGCATGGACAGGGGGCTTCAAGAGACCCAGTACTTC. Full variable domain (outside the CDR3, taken from reference TRBV7-6 and TRBJ2-5): GAGVSQSPRYKVTKRGQDVALRCDPISGHVSLYWYRQALGQGPEFLTYFNYEAQQDKSGLPNDRFSAERPEGSISTLTIQRTEQRDSAMYRCASSMDRGLQETQYFGPGTRLLVL.

V usage is TRBV5-4 and J usage is TRBJ1-1; D not resolved. Deletions cut 3 bases from V and 0 bases from J, with 15 bases between. This CDR3 contains 16 residues. Germline CDR1 reads SGHNT; CDR2 reads YYREEE (reference sequence). DNA for the CDR3: TGTGCCAGCAGCTCCTCAGCAACCAGGTTGAACACTGAAGCTTTCTTT. This encodes CASSSSATRLNTEAFF.

The rearrangement links TRBV19 to TRBJ2-3, with a tentative D call TRBD2 (6 bases). Trimming took off 6 bases at V and 5 bases at J, with 6 bases between the two ends. Germline V lookup: CDR1 LNHDA, CDR2 SQIVND (reference sequence). The CDR3 is 11 amino acids. CDR3 sequence: CASRGGDTQYF. The CDR3 bases are TGTGCCAGTAGGGGGGGAGATACGCAGTATTTT.

The chain links TRBV9 to TRBJ2-7; D uncertain. In germline, CDR1 is SGDLS, CDR2 YYNGEE. V lost 6 bases, J lost 6 bases, and 13 bases lay in between. The CDR3 runs 12 residues. The CDR3 loop is CASIRPSREQYV. As DNA, the CDR3 is TGTGCCAGCATACGCCCCTCGCGCGAGCAGTACGTC.

The V gene is TRBV6-5, the J gene TRBJ2-3, with 11 bases fitting TRBD1. Germline lookup yields CDR1 MNHEY and CDR2 SVGAGI. V dropped 8 bases and J dropped 4; count of bases not matched to a gene: 11. The CDR3 totals 16 residues. CDR3 DNA: TGTGCCAGCGGTTCCGGGACAGGGGGTCACCCAGATACGCAGTATTTT. As protein: CASGSGTGGHPDTQYF.

This chain uses TRBV7-2 with TRBJ1-5; tentatively, D is TRBD1 (6 bases). Germline V gene data show CDR1 as SGHTA and CDR2 as FQGNSA. Trimming cost V 3 bases and J 3 bases, with 9 bases left between them. This CDR3 is 14 amino acids long. CDR3 nucleotide sequence: TGTGCCAGCAGCTTTTACAGGGACAATCAGCCCCAGCATTTT. Protein product: CASSFYRDNQPQHF.

The chain recombines TRBV10-1 with TRBJ1-2, with D perhaps TRBD1 (6 bases). This CDR3 is 22 amino acids long. Trimming shortened V by 6 bases and J by 7 bases, and 42 bases separated the two germline ends. CDR1 is WNHNN, CDR2 SYGVQD, per germline (reference sequence). CDR3: CASRGRDKEVLTTHLRGAGYTF. The CDR3 DNA reads as TGCGCCAGCAGGGGGCGGGATAAAGAAGTCCTGACCACGCATCTTCGGGGGGCTGGCTACACCTTC.

This chain uses TRBV4-1 with TRBJ2-5; 9 bases align to TRBD1. The germline gives CDR1 MGHRA, CDR2 YSYEKL. V was pared by 5 bases and J by 1 base, with 14 bases of the junction left unmatched. This CDR3 is 18 amino acids long. The CDR3 loop reads CASSFKIPGQGGQETQYF. The CDR3 DNA sequence: TGCGCCAGCAGCTTCAAGATTCCGGGACAGGGTGGCCAAGAGACCCAGTACTTC.

In this sample, this clone turned up once. The CDR3 DNA is TGTGCCAGCAGCCTGGTTCGGGAGGGGACCCAGTACTTC. This sequence encodes CASSLVREGTQYF. V and J are TRBV3-1 (or the pseudogene TRBV3-2) and TRBJ2-5; TRBD2 aligns across 8 bases. The CDR3 consists of 13 residues. Germline assignment: CDR1 LGHDT and CDR2 YNNKEL (reference sequence). J lost 7 bases, V lost 4 bases, and 5 bases had no gene match.

The chain employs TRBV6-2 or TRBV6-3 and TRBJ2-1, with D possibly TRBD1 on 5 matching bases. V shed 0 bases and J shed 3 bases, with 15 bases lying between them. This CDR3 contains 17 residues. Germline V gene data show CDR1 as MNHEY and CDR2 as SVGEGT. In DNA, the CDR3 is TGTGCCAGCAGTTACTCGGGCAGGGCGTCGGACTACAATGAGCAGTTCTTC. This codes for CASSYSGRASDYNEQFF.

This sequence joins TRBV20-1 and TRBJ2-5; 13 bases match TRBD2. Germline V gene data show CDR1 as DFQATT and CDR2 as SNEGSKA (reference sequence). The CDR3 is 15 amino acids. The J segment lost 5 bases and the V segment lost 3 bases, leaving 6 bases of the junction unmatched. The CDR3 bases are TGCAGTGCTAGTACTAGCGGGGGGGAGGCGGAGACCCAGTACTTC. Amino acids: CSASTSGGEAETQYF.

Details on this clone: The identical CDR3 is also encoded by other nucleotide sequences in the sample. The chain couples TRBV19 to TRBJ1-1; possible D gene TRBD1, 5 bases. V was clipped by 5 bases and J by 1 base, with 8 bases between them. CDR3 length equals 13 residues. Germline V CDR1 and CDR2: LNHDA, SQIVND (reference sequence). The CDR3 loop reads CASSVQGNTEAFF. Written as DNA, the CDR3 is TGTGCCAGTAGTGTGCAGGGGAACACTGAAGCTTTCTTT.

V usage is TRBV30 and J usage is TRBJ2-3, with D uncertain. The CDR3 consists of 12 residues. In germline, CDR1 is GTSNPN, CDR2 SVGIG (reference sequence). The V gene lost 1 base and the J gene lost 1 base, with 3 bases spanning the gap. The CDR3 protein is CAWSAGTDTQYF. CDR3 sequence (DNA): TGTGCCTGGAGTGCTGGCACAGATACGCAGTATTTT.

The chain uses TRBV4-1 and TRBJ2-7; perhaps TRBD1 as D (6 bases). This CDR3 spans 14 amino acids. V was cut by 0 bases and J by 4 bases, with 10 bases left in between. The V gene's germline CDR1 is MGHRA and CDR2 YSYEKL. The CDR3 sequence is CASSQDRGLYEQYV. CDR3 DNA sequence: TGCGCCAGCAGCCAAGACAGGGGTTTATACGAGCAGTACGTC.

The rearrangement uses TRBV9 and TRBJ2-5, with 7 bases lining up with TRBD2. The V segment lost 0 bases and the J segment 4 bases; nucleotides outside the gene matches: 0. The CDR3 covers 13 residues. Germline V gene sequence: CDR1 SGDLS, CDR2 YYNGEE. The CDR3 loop is CASSVGLAETQYF. The CDR3, as DNA: TGTGCCAGCAGCGTAGGACTAGCAGAGACCCAGTACTTC.

This chain links TRBV5-4 with TRBJ1-1; 9 nucleotides line up with TRBD1. Germline assignment: CDR1 SGHNT and CDR2 YYREEE (reference sequence). The V segment lost 4 bases and the J segment 1 base; nucleotides outside the gene matches: 8. CDR3 size: 16 residues. CDR3 sequence: CASSPWDRAQNTEAFF. CDR3 coding DNA: TGTGCCAGCAGCCCATGGGACAGGGCCCAGAACACTGAAGCTTTCTTT.

As DNA, the CDR3 is TGTGCCAGCAGCTTAGGGGCAGCCTCTGGAAACACCATATATTTT. It encodes CASSLGAASGNTIYF. The rearrangement uses TRBV11-2 and TRBJ1-3; D is unresolved. CDR3 length: 15 residues. Germline V gives CDR1 SGHAT, CDR2 FQNNGV. V was cut by 1 base and J by 0 bases, with 7 bases left in between.